This T cell receptor (beta chain) was captured by sequencing in a study of T cells after posttransplantation cyclophosphamide. The length of the CDR3 is 15 residues. CDR1 SGHRS and CDR2 YFSETQ come from the germline V gene. Germline trimming cut 1 base from V and 1 base from J; bases unmatched to any gene: 1. Busulfan-fludarabine conditioning, marrow transplant, and cyclophosphamide on days +3 and +4 were administered. Using immunoSEQ multiplex PCR, the repertoire was profiled, and TCRdb retains in-frame clones only, with some absent. The sample includes around 7,100 clones, roughly 80% seen only once; the top ten take approximately 20%.

The chain is built from TRBV5-1 and TRBJ2-2; TRBD1 matches at 7 bases. The sample in question was PBMCs, obtained about 1,500 days after allogeneic stem cell transplant with posttransplant cyclophosphamide. The TCR comes from a young adult male patient who received an allogeneic stem cell transplant from a related donor, was CMV-positive, and had acute GVHD only. T cells may partly derive from the graft donor. The CDR3 DNA follows: TGCGCCAGCAGCTTGAGACAGGGGAACACCGGGGAGCTGTTTTTT. Encoded protein: CASSLRQGNTGELFF.